This T cell receptor beta chain is from a study of blood T cell repertoires in COVID-19. Only in-frame clones appear in the TCRdb table, and some are missing; sequencing was by immunoSEQ multiplex PCR. The data hold 200,000 to 300,000 clones, with around 86% observed a single time. V shed 6 bases, J shed 3 bases, and the junction held 8 bases outside the gene matches. CDR3 length: 16 residues. Germline V gene data show CDR1 as LNHDA and CDR2 as SQIVND (reference sequence). The TCR comes from a man between 40 and 49 years old who had recovered from COVID-19. Sequencing was performed on PBMCs or T cells enriched from blood (not recorded which). The gene calls are TRBV19 and TRBJ1-5; 10 bases agree with TRBD1. CDR3 DNA sequence: TGTGCCAGTAGGCCTACCGGGACAGGGGTCAATCAGCCCCAGCATTTT. Its translation: CASRPTGTGVNQPQHF.